A single sample gave rise to the 23 T cell receptor beta chains below, sequenced in a study of PD-L1 blockade in urothelial cancer. Only in-frame clones appear in the TCRdb table, and some are missing; sequencing was by immunoSEQ multiplex PCR. This table has roughly 20,000 clones, roughly 88% appearing once. Sequencing was performed on PBMCs, taken around atezolizumab (anti-PD-L1) treatment. Receptor source: a man over 45 with urothelial cancer.

The rearrangement uses TRBV28 and TRBJ2-2; D may be TRBD2 (6 bases). Trimming took off 9 bases at V and 1 base at J, with 15 bases between the two ends. CDR1 and CDR2 (germline): MDHEN, SYDVKM. This CDR3 is 15 amino acids long. CDR3 residues: CASDAQEGNTGELFF. In DNA, the CDR3 is TGTGCCAGTGATGCCCAGGAGGGGAACACCGGGGAGCTGTTTTTT.

The rearrangement links TRBV6-6 to TRBJ2-3, with TRBD1 identical over 7 bases. V lost 7 bases to trimming and J lost 2 bases; unmatched junction nucleotides: 6. This CDR3 is built from 14 residues. Germline-derived CDR1 and CDR2 are MNHNY and SVGAGI (reference sequence). The CDR3 DNA is TGTGCCAGCAAGGGGGCTTGGCCCACAGATACGCAGTATTTT. Translated: CASKGAWPTDTQYF.

This chain joins TRBV28 and TRBJ2-2; 7 bases match TRBD1. Trimming removed 4 bases from V and 1 base from J; junction bases left unmatched: 3. The CDR3 loop spans 15 amino acids. Germline assignment: CDR1 MDHEN and CDR2 SYDVKM. The CDR3 sequence: CASSYDRENTGELFF. The DNA for the CDR3 is TGTGCCAGCAGTTACGACAGGGAGAACACCGGGGAGCTGTTTTTT.

This clone was counted a few times. V usage is TRBV21-1 and J usage is TRBJ1-2; the DNA was not used to check the table's D call, TRBD1. TRBV21-1 constitutes a pseudogene. This CDR3 is built from 17 residues. The CDR3 region has the DNA TGTGCCAGCAGCAAATCTTTTAGGGACAGGGGCGGCTATGGCTACACCTTC. Translating gives CASSKSFRDRGGYGYTF.

The chain joins TRBV1 to TRBJ2-3; the table's TRBD2 call for D was not verified on the DNA. TRBV1 is marked as a pseudogene. The CDR3 is 16 amino acids. The CDR3 sequence: CTSSLRTSWRADTQYF. The CDR3 coding sequence is TGCACCAGCAGCCTCCGGACTAGTTGGAGAGCAGATACGCAGTATTTT.

This sequence joins TRBV27 and TRBJ2-5; TRBD1 agrees at 8 bases. J was trimmed by 5 bases and V by 5 bases; bases with no gene match: 13. This CDR3 region has 16 residues. CDR1 is MNHEY and CDR2 is SMNVEV in the germline V gene (reference sequence). This CDR3 reads CASSIGTGDSRETQYF. As DNA, the CDR3 is TGTGCCAGCAGTATCGGGACAGGAGATTCCAGGGAGACCCAGTACTTC.

The CDR3 spells CASSRTEVTDTQYF. The CDR3 DNA reads as TGTGCCAGCAGCCGGACAGAGGTCACAGATACGCAGTATTTT. The chain is built from TRBV7-9 and TRBJ2-3; maybe TRBD1 (6 bases). V was shortened by 5 bases and J by 2 bases, with 11 bases between the two germline ends. The germline CDR1 and CDR2 sequences are SEHNR and FQNEAQ (reference sequence). The length of the CDR3 is 14 residues.

The rearrangement joins TRBV2 to TRBJ1-2; no clear D gene. CDR1 and CDR2 (germline): SNHLY, FYNNEI. V was pared by 8 bases and J by 1 base, with 14 bases between. This CDR3 is 14 amino acids long. The CDR3 DNA reads TGTGCCAGCTCCTCTGGGAGTTTTAACTATGGCTACACCTTC. Translated: CASSSGSFNYGYTF.

This chain connects TRBV4-1 to TRBJ2-1; TRBD1 might be the D (8 bases). The germline V and J ends were trimmed by 6 bases and 1 base, with 16 bases remaining between them. Germline lookup yields CDR1 MGHRA and CDR2 YSYEKL. This CDR3 region has 16 residues. The CDR3: CASRRQQGGSYNEQFF. Written as DNA, the CDR3 is TGCGCCAGCAGGCGACAACAGGGGGGGTCCTACAATGAGCAGTTCTTC.

CDR3 loop: CASSLGGAQGGREQYF. CDR3 nucleotide sequence: TGCGCCAGCAGCTTGGGAGGTGCCCAGGGTGGTCGAGAGCAGTACTTC. The chain employs TRBV5-1 and TRBJ2-7, with D perhaps TRBD1 (5 bases). Germline CDR1 and CDR2: SGHRS and YFSETQ. This CDR3 contains 16 residues. With 0 bases removed from V and 7 bases from J, the gap between germline ends came to 20 bases.

V is TRBV30 and J is TRBJ2-5; weak D call: TRBD2 (6 bases). The CDR3 spans 12 residues. Germline V gives CDR1 GTSNPN, CDR2 SVGIG (reference sequence). The ends were cut back, 5 bases at V and 7 bases at J, with 14 bases in the middle. CDR3 coding DNA: TGTGCCTGGGGCCGGGGAGGAGGGACCCAGTACTTC. Encoded protein: CAWGRGGGTQYF. The complete variable domain, with remaining parts taken from reference TRBV30 and TRBJ2-5, reads SQTIHQWPATLVQPVGSPLSLECTVEGTSNPNLYWYRQAAGRGLQLLFYSVGIGQISSEVPQNLSASRPQDRQFILSSKKLLLSDSGFYLCAWGRGGGTQYFGPGTRLLVL.

The rearrangement joins TRBV14 to TRBJ1-1; D is uncertain. Trimming removed 4 bases from V and 7 bases from J, with 13 bases in between. The CDR3 contains 13 residues. Germline V gene lookup returns CDR1 SGHDN and CDR2 FVKESK. CDR3 DNA sequence: TGTGCCAGCAGCCCAAAACTGTTTGGTGAAGCTTTCTTT. Its translation: CASSPKLFGEAFF.

The chain couples TRBV6-5 to TRBJ1-1; TRBD1 aligns across 9 bases. The junction had 7 bases not matched to a gene; V was cut back by 6 bases and J by 5 bases. The germline V gene has CDR1 MNHEY and CDR2 SVGAGI. The CDR3 covers 14 residues. The CDR3 DNA reads as TGTGCCAGCAGGTATACAGGGGGCTTGACTGAAGCTTTCTTT. Translated, it gives CASRYTGGLTEAFF.

V gene TRBV5-5 combines with J gene TRBJ2-4; TRBD1 aligns across 9 bases. The V segment lost 1 base and the J segment 0 bases; nucleotides outside the gene matches: 8. Germline V gives CDR1 SGHKS, CDR2 YYEKEE (reference sequence). There are 18 residues in the CDR3. CDR3 DNA sequence: TGTGCCAGCAGCTTGCGGGACAGGGTAACCATAGCCAAAAACATTCAGTACTTC. It yields the protein CASSLRDRVTIAKNIQYF.

The DNA for the CDR3 is TGTGCCAGCAGTTTATTGTGGGTCAGGGGGACAGATACGCAGTATTTT. Translation: CASSLLWVRGTDTQYF. The chain joins TRBV28 to TRBJ2-3, with 7 nucleotides matching TRBD1. V dropped 1 base and J dropped 3; count of bases not matched to a gene: 7. The CDR3 loop spans 16 amino acids. CDR1 is MDHEN, CDR2 SYDVKM, per germline.

The chain has TRBV6-5 and TRBJ1-2, with 8 positions matching TRBD1. This CDR3 comprises 13 residues. Germline V gives CDR1 MNHEY, CDR2 SVGAGI. V gave up 2 bases and J gave up 8 bases; unmatched junction bases: 4. The CDR3 reads CASSYGQGRGYTF. The CDR3 nucleotides read TGTGCCAGCAGTTACGGACAGGGCCGGGGCTACACCTTC.

The chain uses TRBV7-2 and TRBJ2-1, with 8 nucleotides matching TRBD2. V lost 1 base to trimming and J lost 3 bases; unmatched junction nucleotides: 5. The germline CDR1 and CDR2 sequences are SGHTA and FQGNSA. The CDR3 totals 16 residues. The CDR3 spells CASSLEGGRNYNEQFF. The CDR3 DNA is TGTGCCAGCAGCTTAGAGGGCGGGAGGAACTACAATGAGCAGTTCTTC.

The genes are TRBV5-5 and TRBJ2-7; 9 nucleotides match TRBD1. CDR1 is SGHKS and CDR2 is YYEKEE in the germline V gene (reference sequence). The CDR3 consists of 17 residues. J gave up 1 base and V 0 bases, and 8 bases lay outside the gene matches. Here the CDR3 DNA reads TGTGCCAGCAGCTTGGCCACCTGGGGACAGGGATCCTACGAGCAGTACTTC. As protein: CASSLATWGQGSYEQYF.

The genes are TRBV27 and TRBJ2-3, with D perhaps TRBD2 (5 bases). Germline values: CDR1 MNHEY, CDR2 SMNVEV (reference sequence). V was clipped by 8 bases and J by 3 bases, with 12 bases between them. CDR3 length equals 13 residues. CDR3 amino acids: CASADYGTDTQYF. The CDR3, as DNA: TGTGCCAGCGCTGACTACGGAACAGATACGCAGTATTTT.

J is TRBJ1-2 and V is TRBV27; tentatively, D is TRBD1 (5 bases). The germline V gene has CDR1 MNHEY and CDR2 SMNVEV (reference sequence). The CDR3 spans 15 residues. V shed 5 bases and J shed 2 bases, with 15 bases lying between them. The CDR3 nucleotides are TGTGCCAGCAGTCCCGACAGACTCGCAAACTATGGCTACACCTTC. Translation: CASSPDRLANYGYTF.

The chain recombines TRBV5-4 with TRBJ2-2, with a tentative D call TRBD1 (5 bases). V was clipped by 4 bases and J by 4 bases, with 5 bases between them. CDR1 is SGHNT and CDR2 is YYREEE in the germline V gene (reference sequence). The CDR3 is 12 residues long. The CDR3 bases are TGTGCCAGCAGCGACAGCACCGGGGAGCTGTTTTTT. Translation: CASSDSTGELFF.

The genes are TRBV10-1 and TRBJ2-7, with 9 positions matching TRBD1. V shed 8 bases and J 4 bases; nucleotides not matched to a gene: 6. This CDR3 has 13 residues. The germline V gene encodes CDR1 WNHNN and CDR2 SYGVQD (reference sequence). CDR3: CASFRDRVYEQYF. CDR3 DNA: TGCGCCAGCTTCCGGGACAGGGTTTACGAGCAGTACTTC.

The rearrangement uses TRBV4-2 and TRBJ2-7; D unresolved. CDR3 length: 14 residues. V gave up 7 bases and J gave up 4 bases, with 17 bases separating them. CDR1 is LGHNA and CDR2 is YNFKEQ in the germline V gene. The CDR3: CASKWLPQSYEQYF. In DNA form, the CDR3 reads TGTGCCAGCAAGTGGCTGCCGCAATCATACGAGCAGTACTTC.